A selection of T cell receptor beta chains follows, all from one sample in a study of cytotoxic CD8 clonotypes in ibrutinib-treated CLL. Produced via immunoSEQ multiplex PCR; TCRdb's table is partial and in-frame only. The top ten clones hold 6% to 6.5% of a sample with around 330,000 clones, roughly two thirds of them seen once. The sample was PBMCs, taken after 36 months of ibrutinib treatment. The receptors shown here come from a human donor with chronic lymphocytic leukemia. Both conserved end residues are part of each CDR3. A D gene is named only where the DNA matches it firmly. Clone size appears in some rows only: once, few, many, or a class for an expanded clone.

TRBD1	TRBV2	few	TRBJ1-1	14	TGTGCCAGCAGTCTGACAGGGGGCGGAACTGAAGCTTTCTTT	CASSLTGGGTEAFF
-	TRBV29-1	-	TRBJ1-1	14	TGCAGCGTTGAGGTCCAGGGAGGGAACACTGAAGCTTTCTTT	CSVEVQGGNTEAFF
TRBD1	TRBV27	-	TRBJ2-3	15	TGTGCCAGCAGTTTTAGGGCAGGGGGCGCAGATACGCAGTATTTT	CASSFRAGGADTQYF
-	TRBV4-1	-	TRBJ2-7	16	TGCGCCAGCAGCCAAGCGGGAAGGGCTGATTTCTACGAGCAGTACTTC	CASSQAGRADFYEQYF
-	TRBV27	few	TRBJ2-7	11	TGTGCCAGCAGTTCCTTAGGGGAGCAGTACTTC	CASSSLGEQYF
TRBD1	TRBV7-6	few	TRBJ2-7	15	TGTGCCAGCAGCTTAGTGGGGACAGGGTCCTACGAGCAGTACTTC	CASSLVGTGSYEQYF
-	TRBV29-1	few	TRBJ1-2	16	TGCAGCGTTGAAGCGGGCCCGGGCCCCAACGTCTATGGCTACACCTTC	CSVEAGPGPNVYGYTF
TRBD2	TRBV27	-	TRBJ2-1	18	TGTGCCAGCAGTTTATCGATATGGGGACTAGCGGGATACAATGAGCAGTTCTTC	CASSLSIWGLAGYNEQFF
-	TRBV29-1	-	TRBJ2-5	12	TGCAGCGTTGAAGAGGGAGGTGGGACCCAGTACTTC	CSVEEGGGTQYF
-	TRBV4-1	-	TRBJ1-2	15	TGCGCCAGCAGCCAAGAGCCAGAAGCTAACTATGGCTACACCTTC	CASSQEPEANYGYTF
-	TRBV4-1	-	TRBJ2-5	15	TGCGCCAGCAGCCAAGATTGGACTTACCAAGAGACCCAGTACTTC	CASSQDWTYQETQYF
-	TRBV7-2	-	TRBJ2-1	16	TGTGCCAGCAGCTTAGGTCCGGGGCTCTCCTACAATGAGCAGTTCTTC	CASSLGPGLSYNEQFF
TRBD2	TRBV29-1	-	TRBJ2-7	13	TGCAGCGTTTTACTAGCGACTTCCTACGAGCAGTACTTC	CSVLLATSYEQYF
-	TRBV28	-	TRBJ1-1	13	TGTGCCAGCAGTTTCGGACGGAACACTGAAGCTTTCTTT	CASSFGRNTEAFF
TRBD2	TRBV14	-	TRBJ2-1	17	TGTGCCAGCAGCCACATGGGACTAGCGGGGGGGCTGGCGGAGCAGTTCTTC	CASSHMGLAGGLAEQFF
TRBD1	TRBV5-1	-	TRBJ2-3	15	TGCGCCAGCAGCACCTCGACAGGGCGCACAGATACGCAGTATTTT	CASSTSTGRTDTQYF
-	TRBV29-1	-	TRBJ1-4	13	TGCAGCGCCTACAGGGCCCATAATGAAAAACTGTTTTTT	CSAYRAHNEKLFF